Listed below are T cell receptor beta chains from one sample, sequenced in a study of cytomegalovirus exposure and HLA in healthy donors. Assay: immunoSEQ multiplex PCR; the TCRdb copy retains only in-frame clones and omits some. The sample carries 150,000 to 200,000 clones, more than 80% recorded once. Sample: PBMCs. Source of these receptors: a man between 18 and 35 years old in good health and CMV-seronegative. Each CDR3 is given with its conserved first and last residue. Fields, in order: J gene, clone size, V gene, D gene, CDR3 protein, CDR3 DNA. A D gene is named only where the DNA matches it firmly. Size tells how often a clone was seen (once, few, many) or the class of an expanded clone, and some rows leave it out.

J: TRBJ2-1
size: NA
V: TRBV4-2
D: TRBD2
CDR3: CASSQPGLAESSYNEQFF
DNA: TGTGCCAGCAGCCAACCAGGACTAGCGGAAAGCTCCTACAATGAGCAGTTCTTC

J: TRBJ1-5
size: NA
V: TRBV28
D: NA
CDR3: CASSSQPVVAQHF
DNA: TGTGCCAGCAGCTCACAGCCCGTGGTGGCCCAGCATTTT

J: TRBJ2-2
size: few
V: TRBV28
D: NA
CDR3: CASSSQGRGAGELFF
DNA: TGTGCCAGCAGTTCCCAGGGCAGGGGGGCCGGGGAGCTGTTTTTT

J: TRBJ2-2
size: NA
V: TRBV14
D: NA
CDR3: CASSVGHGLTGELFF
DNA: TGTGCCAGCAGCGTGGGACATGGGTTGACCGGGGAGCTGTTTTTT

J: TRBJ2-5
size: NA
V: TRBV7-2
D: NA
CDR3: CASSLHEVLQETQYF
DNA: TGTGCCAGCAGCCTCCATGAGGTCCTCCAAGAGACCCAGTACTTC

J: TRBJ2-5
size: NA
V: TRBV25-1
D: TRBD2
CDR3: CASKVGGTQETQYF
DNA: TGTGCCAGCAAGGTGGGGGGGACCCAAGAGACCCAGTACTTC

J: TRBJ1-4
size: NA
V: TRBV4-3
D: NA
CDR3: CASSQALRKTLGEKLFF
DNA: TGCGCCAGCAGCCAAGCTCTACGAAAAACACTGGGCGAAAAACTGTTTTTT

J: TRBJ2-2
size: NA
V: TRBV2
D: NA
CDR3: CASLSRSGELFF
DNA: TGTGCCAGCTTAAGTCGGAGTGGGGAGCTGTTTTTT

J: TRBJ1-1
size: NA
V: TRBV2
D: NA
CDR3: CASSEGARWNTEAFF
DNA: TGTGCCAGCAGTGAAGGTGCACGGTGGAACACTGAAGCTTTCTTT

J: TRBJ2-7
size: NA
V: TRBV19
D: TRBD2
CDR3: CASSTFGGSYEQYF
DNA: TGTGCCAGTAGTACATTCGGGGGGTCCTACGAGCAGTACTTC

J: TRBJ2-5
size: NA
V: TRBV11-1
D: TRBD2
CDR3: CASSVRAGVWQETQYF
DNA: TGTGCCAGCAGCGTTCGAGCGGGAGTGTGGCAAGAGACCCAGTACTTC

J: TRBJ1-2
size: once
V: TRBV6-5
D: NA
CDR3: CASSYSQVFGYTF
DNA: TGTGCCAGCAGTTACTCACAGGTGTTTGGCTACACCTTC

J: TRBJ1-5
size: NA
V: TRBV19
D: NA
CDR3: CASSSGLNQPQHF
DNA: TGTGCCAGTAGCTCAGGACTCAATCAGCCCCAGCATTTT

J: TRBJ1-5
size: NA
V: TRBV28
D: TRBD1
CDR3: CASSLTGGSNQPQHF
DNA: TGTGCCAGCAGTTTGACAGGGGGTAGCAATCAGCCCCAGCATTTT

J: TRBJ2-2
size: NA
V: TRBV5-1
D: TRBD1
CDR3: CASSPPGQGASGELFF
DNA: TGCGCCAGCAGCCCCCCGGGACAGGGGGCGTCCGGGGAGCTGTTTTTT

J: TRBJ2-3
size: NA
V: TRBV9
D: TRBD2
CDR3: CASSFSGSTDTQYF
DNA: TGTGCCAGCAGCTTTAGCGGGAGCACAGATACGCAGTATTTT

J: TRBJ2-7
size: NA
V: TRBV6-1
D: TRBD2
CDR3: CASSEGRTSGGWEQYF
DNA: TGTGCCAGCAGTGAAGGCCGGACTAGCGGGGGATGGGAGCAGTACTTC

J: TRBJ1-2
size: NA
V: TRBV5-6
D: TRBD1
CDR3: CASSFRDRERYGYTF
DNA: TGTGCCAGCAGCTTCCGGGACAGGGAAAGATATGGCTACACCTTC

J: TRBJ2-7
size: NA
V: TRBV18
D: TRBD1
CDR3: CASSPDRAVHEQYF
DNA: TGTGCCAGCTCACCGGACAGGGCGGTCCACGAGCAGTACTTC

J: TRBJ2-1
size: NA
V: TRBV9
D: NA
CDR3: CASSVEVRATYNEQFF
DNA: TGTGCCAGCAGCGTAGAGGTCAGGGCCACCTACAATGAGCAGTTCTTC

J: TRBJ2-5
size: NA
V: TRBV5-1
D: TRBD2
CDR3: CASTQTSGGMAQYF
DNA: TGCGCCAGCACCCAGACTAGCGGGGGGATGGCCCAGTACTTC

J: TRBJ2-7
size: few
V: TRBV5-1
D: TRBD1
CDR3: CASSLDRGYEQYF
DNA: TGCGCCAGCAGCTTGGACAGGGGCTACGAGCAGTACTTC

J: TRBJ2-1
size: NA
V: TRBV6-1
D: NA
CDR3: CASSGGLEYNEQFF
DNA: TGTGCCAGCAGTGGAGGACTTGAATACAATGAGCAGTTCTTC

J: TRBJ1-4
size: NA
V: TRBV28
D: TRBD1
CDR3: CASSPSPLDRGLREKLFF
DNA: TGTGCCAGCAGTCCCTCACCCCTCGACAGGGGGTTACGCGAAAAACTGTTTTTT

J: TRBJ2-5
size: NA
V: TRBV2
D: NA
CDR3: CASSGDGGPGTQYF
DNA: TGTGCCAGCAGTGGGGATGGAGGTCCTGGGACCCAGTACTTC

J: TRBJ2-6
size: NA
V: TRBV2
D: NA
CDR3: CASRGTSTSGANVLTF
DNA: TGTGCCAGCAGGGGGACAAGCACCTCTGGGGCCAACGTCCTGACTTTC

J: TRBJ1-1
size: NA
V: TRBV7-9
D: NA
CDR3: CAGSLIEAFF
DNA: TGTGCCGGCAGCTTGATCGAGGCTTTCTTT

J: TRBJ2-7
size: NA
V: TRBV7-8
D: NA
CDR3: CASSFLSGGDYEQYF
DNA: TGTGCCAGCAGCTTTCTCTCCGGCGGGGATTACGAGCAGTACTTC

J: TRBJ2-1
size: NA
V: TRBV2
D: TRBD2
CDR3: CASSDGGPLAGLYNEQFF
DNA: TGTGCCAGCAGTGATGGCGGGCCACTAGCGGGGCTATACAATGAGCAGTTCTTC

J: TRBJ1-2
size: NA
V: TRBV19
D: TRBD1
CDR3: CASSPLPGQGAGGYTF
DNA: TGTGCCAGTAGTCCATTGCCGGGACAGGGGGCTGGCGGCTACACCTTC

J: TRBJ2-2
size: NA
V: TRBV19
D: NA
CDR3: CASSNKLSGELFF
DNA: TGTGCCAGTAGTAATAAACTTTCCGGGGAGCTGTTTTTT

J: TRBJ1-1
size: few
V: TRBV6-6
D: TRBD1
CDR3: CATMTGFLYTEAFF
DNA: TGTGCCACCATGACAGGGTTTTTGTACACTGAAGCTTTCTTT

J: TRBJ1-2
size: few
V: TRBV28
D: TRBD1
CDR3: CASRADRGEYGYTF
DNA: TGTGCCAGCAGGGCGGACAGGGGAGAGTATGGCTACACCTTC

J: TRBJ2-1
size: NA
V: TRBV20-1
D: NA
CDR3: CSAPSYNEQFF
DNA: TGCAGTGCCCCGTCCTACAATGAGCAGTTCTTC

J: TRBJ2-1
size: NA
V: TRBV27
D: NA
CDR3: CASSLQVYNEQFF
DNA: TGTGCCAGCAGTTTACAGGTCTACAATGAGCAGTTCTTC

J: TRBJ2-7
size: NA
V: TRBV2
D: NA
CDR3: CASGGGKYPYEQYF
DNA: TGTGCCAGCGGAGGCGGAAAGTACCCCTACGAGCAGTACTTC

J: TRBJ2-1
size: NA
V: TRBV4-2
D: TRBD1
CDR3: CASSHNPSSSGTGGRNSYNEQFF
DNA: TGTGCCAGCAGCCACAACCCTTCATCGTCCGGGACAGGGGGCAGAAACTCCTACAATGAGCAGTTCTTC

J: TRBJ2-1
size: NA
V: TRBV21-1
D: NA
CDR3: CASESLSGYYNEQFF
DNA: TGTGCCAGCGAAAGCCTTAGCGGATACTACAATGAGCAGTTCTTC

J: TRBJ1-1
size: NA
V: TRBV7-9
D: TRBD1
CDR3: CASSRVRQGPTEAFF
DNA: TGTGCCAGCAGCCGAGTAAGACAGGGCCCCACTGAAGCTTTCTTT

J: TRBJ1-2
size: few
V: TRBV2
D: NA
CDR3: CASIYYGYTF
DNA: TGTGCCAGCATCTATTATGGCTACACCTTC

J: TRBJ1-2
size: NA
V: TRBV6-5
D: NA
CDR3: CASKDTAGRYGYTF
DNA: TGTGCCAGCAAAGATACGGCGGGGCGTTATGGCTACACCTTC

J: TRBJ1-2
size: NA
V: TRBV2
D: TRBD1
CDR3: CASSGDSGTYGYTF
DNA: TGTGCCAGCAGTGGGGACAGCGGTACCTATGGCTACACCTTC

J: TRBJ1-2
size: NA
V: TRBV10-3
D: NA
CDR3: CAISVRGYGYTF
DNA: TGTGCCATCAGTGTAAGGGGGTATGGCTACACCTTC

J: TRBJ2-3
size: NA
V: TRBV13
D: TRBD2
CDR3: CASSLGLAGGPIDTQYF
DNA: TGTGCCAGCAGCTTAGGCTTGGCGGGGGGGCCGATAGATACGCAGTATTTT

J: TRBJ2-2
size: NA
V: TRBV29-1
D: NA
CDR3: CSVPRANTGELFF
DNA: TGCAGCGTTCCCCGGGCGAACACCGGGGAGCTGTTTTTT

J: TRBJ2-1
size: NA
V: TRBV6-5
D: NA
CDR3: CASSGSTRVYEQFF
DNA: TGTGCCAGCAGTGGATCCACTAGAGTTTATGAGCAGTTCTTC

J: TRBJ2-7
size: NA
V: TRBV29-1
D: NA
CDR3: CSVSGVDFEQYF
DNA: TGCAGCGTTTCGGGGGTCGACTTCGAGCAGTACTTC

J: TRBJ1-4
size: NA
V: TRBV4-1
D: NA
CDR3: CASSRLRVTNEKLFF
DNA: TGCGCCAGCAGCCGCCTCAGGGTAACTAATGAAAAACTGTTTTTT

J: TRBJ2-3
size: NA
V: TRBV27
D: TRBD1
CDR3: CASSAQGDERDTQYF
DNA: TGTGCCAGCAGTGCCCAGGGGGACGAAAGAGATACGCAGTATTTT

J: TRBJ2-5
size: NA
V: TRBV29-1
D: TRBD2
CDR3: CSVGDIGGRGQETQYF
DNA: TGCAGCGTTGGAGATATCGGGGGGAGGGGACAAGAGACCCAGTACTTC

J: TRBJ1-2
size: few
V: TRBV2
D: NA
CDR3: CASSEDSYAYGYTF
DNA: TGTGCCAGCAGTGAGGACAGCTATGCCTATGGCTACACCTTC

J: TRBJ1-1
size: NA
V: TRBV7-9
D: NA
CDR3: CASSPLTEAFF
DNA: TGTGCCAGCAGCCCTCTAACTGAAGCTTTCTTT